This TCR beta chain was documented in a study of T cell changes during pregnancy in multiple sclerosis (dated by TCRdb to the late 2010s). Some background on the complete study: The study looked at changes in the T cell repertoire across pregnancy in women with multiple sclerosis.

Its CDR3 holds 13 amino acids, cysteine through phenylalanine. Kept here is only the CDR3 DNA, which spans 39 bases and is read in frame from base 1. CDR1 and CDR2 were assigned from the germline V gene as SGHDN and FVKESK. Trimming removed 1 base from V and 2 bases from J, leaving 6 bases between the germline ends. The library came from the immunoSEQ multiplex PCR assay. Held by TCRdb, this immuneACCESS table contains in-frame sequences only and omits some clones. Under half of the omission traces to an unresolved V gene where checked; the cause of the rest is unknown. The sample contains about 75,000 clones, roughly 90% of them found a single time. The ten biggest clones cover more than 0.8% of the sample. To note about this clone: It has no known antigen specificity. No base-level quality is on record; no much larger clone is a single base apart.

The receptor was isolated from a female donor in good health, enrolled as a control in a pregnancy study. The specimen comprised peripheral blood, sampled in the first trimester of pregnancy. This receptor chain uses TRBV14 and TRBJ2-7; a weak D assignment points to TRBD2 (5 bases agree). The CDR3 region reads CASSQAGTYEQYF. The sequenced DNA is TGTGCCAGCAGCCAAGCCGGGACCTACGAGCAGTACTTC. The full variable domain, completed from the reference TRBV14 and TRBJ2-7 proteins outside the CDR3, reads EAGVTQFPSHSVIEKGQTVTLRCDPISGHDNLYWYRRVMGKEIKFLLHFVKESKQDESGMPNNRFLAERTGGTYSTLKVQPAELEDSGVYFCASSQAGTYEQYFGPGTRLTVT.